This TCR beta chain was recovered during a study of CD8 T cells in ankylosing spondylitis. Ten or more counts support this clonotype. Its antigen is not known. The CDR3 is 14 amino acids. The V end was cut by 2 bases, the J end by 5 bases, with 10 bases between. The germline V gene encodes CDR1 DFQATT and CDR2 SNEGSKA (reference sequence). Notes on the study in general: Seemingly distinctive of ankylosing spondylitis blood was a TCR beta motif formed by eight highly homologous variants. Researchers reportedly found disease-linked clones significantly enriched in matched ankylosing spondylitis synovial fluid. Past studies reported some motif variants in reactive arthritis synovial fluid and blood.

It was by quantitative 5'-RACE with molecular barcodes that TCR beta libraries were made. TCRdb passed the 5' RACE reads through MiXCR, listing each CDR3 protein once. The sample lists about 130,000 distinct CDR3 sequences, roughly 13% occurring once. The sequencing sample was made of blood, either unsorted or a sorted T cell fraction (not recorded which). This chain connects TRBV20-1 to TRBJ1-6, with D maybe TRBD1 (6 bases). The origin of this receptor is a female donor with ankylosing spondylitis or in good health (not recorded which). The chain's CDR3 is CSARSGVDNSPLHF. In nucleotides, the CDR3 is TGCAGTGCTAGATCAGGGGTTGATAATTCACCCCTCCACTTT.